A single sample gave rise to the 30 T cell receptor beta chains below, sequenced in a study of siplizumab effects on memory and regulatory T cells. Clones were sequenced by immunoSEQ multiplex PCR, and TCRdb holds only the in-frame ones, with some missing. The sample holds tens of thousands of clones; approximately 97% are singletons and the top ten take 0.55% to 0.65%. Specimen: naive CD4+ T cells sorted from blood. The receptor set was obtained from a human donor in good health.

The chain employs TRBV6-1 and TRBJ1-5, with D tentatively TRBD1 (6 bases). CDR1 and CDR2 from the germline V gene are MNHNS and SASEGT. The V end was cut by 0 bases, the J end by 6 bases, with 12 bases between. The CDR3 is made up of 15 amino acids. This CDR3 reads CASSEARGGFQPQHF. DNA of the CDR3: TGTGCCAGCAGTGAAGCAAGGGGGGGTTTTCAGCCCCAGCATTTT.

This clone was detected once. The limits of the CDR3 on the DNA are not certain, so only TCRdb's listed CDR3 is given. The V call is TRBV30, the J call TRBJ1-3. The germline CDR1 and CDR2 sequences are GTSNPN and SVGIG (reference sequence). The CDR3 length equals 15 residues, ends included. The CDR3 reads CAWSVNFGAGNTIYF.

The J gene is TRBJ1-5, the V gene TRBV21-1; TRBD1, the table's D call, lacks a check against the DNA. TRBV21-1 is recorded as a pseudogene. The CDR3 loop spans 15 amino acids. CDR3 residues: CASSIRQGSGQPQHF. CDR3 DNA sequence: TGTGCCAGCAGCATTCGACAGGGAAGCGGACAGCCCCAGCATTTT.

The rearrangement links TRBV12-5 to TRBJ1-2, with no clear D. Trimming stripped 6 bases from V and 1 base from J, with 12 bases between. The CDR3 covers 14 residues. Germline V gives CDR1 LGHNT, CDR2 FRNRAP. In nucleotides, the CDR3 is TGTGCTAGTGGCCGCCCGGAGGGTAACTATGGCTACACCTTC. This sequence encodes CASGRPEGNYGYTF.

The V gene is TRBV28, the J gene TRBJ2-1, with D tentatively TRBD2 (7 bases). In germline, CDR1 is MDHEN, CDR2 SYDVKM. V gave up 4 bases and J gave up 7 bases, with 14 bases separating them. The CDR3 runs 14 residues. The CDR3 protein is CASSSGGARNEQFF. The CDR3 DNA reads as TGTGCCAGCAGTTCGGGGGGCGCAAGGAATGAGCAGTTCTTC.

The chain carries TRBV19 and TRBJ2-7, with TRBD1 matching 10 bases. Germline assignment: CDR1 LNHDA and CDR2 SQIVND (reference sequence). The CDR3 totals 15 residues. With V trimmed by 6 bases and J by 4 bases, 9 bases remained unmatched. CDR3 DNA sequence: TGTGCCAGTAGCGCCCGTGGACAGGGGGTTTACGAGCAGTACTTC. Its protein product is CASSARGQGVYEQYF.

The chain uses TRBV27 and TRBJ1-2; D might be TRBD1 (6 bases). The V end lost 6 bases, the J end lost 2 bases, and 7 bases lay between the germline ends. Germline-derived CDR1 and CDR2 are MNHEY and SMNVEV (reference sequence). The CDR3 spans 12 residues. The CDR3 DNA reads TGTGCCAGCAGCCAGGGGAACTATGGCTACACCTTC. It translates to CASSQGNYGYTF.

V is TRBV30 and J is TRBJ1-1, with D possibly matching TRBD1 (6 bases). This CDR3 contains 11 residues. From germline, CDR1 is GTSNPN and CDR2 SVGIG (reference sequence). V lost 1 base, J lost 11 bases, and 11 bases lay in between. Written as DNA, the CDR3 is TGTGCCTGGAGTGAGACAGGAGAGGCTTTCTTT. Amino acid sequence: CAWSETGEAFF. The full variable domain, with the rest looked up from reference TRBV30 and TRBJ1-1, is SQTIHQWPATLVQPVGSPLSLECTVEGTSNPNLYWYRQAAGRGLQLLFYSVGIGQISSEVPQNLSASRPQDRQFILSSKKLLLSDSGFYLCAWSETGEAFFGQGTRLTVV.

The V gene is TRBV27, the J gene TRBJ2-4, with a possible D match to TRBD2 (5 bases). V shed 6 bases and J shed 5 bases, with 14 bases lying between them. This CDR3 is 14 amino acids long. Per the germline V gene, CDR1 is MNHEY and CDR2 is SMNVEV (reference sequence). The CDR3 here is CASRRTLLENIQYF. CDR3 DNA sequence: TGTGCCAGCAGGCGGACCCTACTAGAAAACATTCAGTACTTC.

The V call is TRBV4-2, the J call TRBJ2-7; TRBD2 matches 15 bases. CDR1 and CDR2 (germline): LGHNA, YNFKEQ. V shed 4 bases, J shed 6 bases, and the junction held 4 bases outside the gene matches. This CDR3 region has 15 residues. CDR3 protein: CASSRPGLAGGEQYF. CDR3 nucleotides: TGTGCCAGCAGCCGTCCGGGACTAGCGGGAGGCGAGCAGTACTTC.

V usage is TRBV5-4 and J usage is TRBJ2-5; 9 bases are a match to TRBD2. Germline trimming cut 5 bases from V and 2 bases from J; bases unmatched to any gene: 7. Germline loops: CDR1 SGHNT, CDR2 YYREEE (reference sequence). The CDR3 contains 15 residues. The CDR3 bases are TGTGCCAGCAGGCTTCGACTAGCGGATCAAGAGACCCAGTACTTC. This gives the protein CASRLRLADQETQYF.

V usage is TRBV5-6 and J usage is TRBJ1-1; unclear D gene. Trimming pared 1 base from V and 1 base from J, leaving 14 bases between. Germline CDR1 is SGHDT and CDR2 is YYEEEE. The CDR3 length is 16 residues. CDR3 sequence (DNA): TGTGCCAGCAGCTTGACCCTGGACGGGGAGAACACTGAAGCTTTCTTT. Translated: CASSLTLDGENTEAFF.

A single count supports this clone. V is TRBV2 and J is TRBJ2-5; D gene uncertain. V dropped 5 bases and J dropped 2 bases, with 0 bases sitting between them. CDR3 size: 10 residues. The germline CDR1 and CDR2 sequences are SNHLY and FYNNEI. The chain's CDR3 is CASSQETQYF. Here the CDR3 DNA reads TGTGCCAGCAGTCAAGAGACCCAGTACTTC.

The chain links TRBV28 to TRBJ1-1; D is uncertain. From germline, CDR1 is MDHEN and CDR2 SYDVKM. The V end was cut by 5 bases, the J end by 6 bases, with 13 bases between. The CDR3 spans 13 residues. In nucleotides, the CDR3 is TGTGCCAGCAGTAATACAGCCCGACCTGAAGCTTTCTTT. Protein sequence: CASSNTARPEAFF.

The V gene is TRBV18, the J gene TRBJ1-1, with D unclear. V gave up 5 bases and J gave up 7 bases, with 11 bases separating them. This CDR3 is 12 amino acids long. Germline V gene data show CDR1 as KGHSH and CDR2 as LQKENI. Written as DNA, the CDR3 is TGTGCCAGCTCAGCAAGAGTACTTGAAGCTTTCTTT. Amino acids: CASSARVLEAFF.

This clone occurred once. This chain connects TRBV7-2 to TRBJ2-1, with 10 nucleotides matching TRBD2. CDR1 and CDR2 (germline): SGHTA, FQGNSA. With V trimmed by 5 bases and J by 1 base, 8 bases remained unmatched. The CDR3 runs 17 residues. CDR3: CASSPSGTSASYNEQFF. The CDR3 DNA reads TGTGCCAGCAGCCCTAGTGGGACTAGCGCTTCCTACAATGAGCAGTTCTTC.

A word on this clone: The junction differs from germline at one of its ends, possibly a read error. The V and J genes are TRBV12-5 and TRBJ2-5, with TRBD1 identical over 9 bases. The J call may be faulty, since TRBJ2-7 better matches the DNA end. The CDR3 has 15 residues. Germline values: CDR1 LGHNT, CDR2 FRNRAP. CDR3 nucleotide sequence: TGTGCTAGTAGTTTGTCCGGGACAGGGTCCTACGAGCAGTACTTC. This translates into CASSLSGTGSYEQYF.

The chain carries TRBV19 and TRBJ2-7, with D tentatively TRBD1 (6 bases). Germline CDR1 and CDR2: LNHDA and SQIVND (reference sequence). Trimming removed 10 bases at V and 0 bases at J, with 16 bases between. The CDR3 runs to 14 residues. The CDR3, as DNA: TGTGCCACTTTGGACAGTTCAAGCTCCTACGAGCAGTACTTC. It specifies CATLDSSSSYEQYF.

The chain combines TRBV5-1 with TRBJ2-1, with 14 bases fitting TRBD2. Germline loops: CDR1 SGHRS, CDR2 YFSETQ. The length of the CDR3 is 14 residues. J lost 8 bases, V lost 6 bases, and 4 bases had no gene match. The CDR3 spells CASTGLAGDDEQFF. DNA for the CDR3: TGCGCCAGCACGGGACTAGCGGGAGATGATGAGCAGTTCTTC.

This rearrangement joins TRBV7-9 to TRBJ2-7, with 9 bases aligning to TRBD1. V was clipped by 1 base and J by 6 bases; unmatched bases: 1. Germline lookup yields CDR1 SEHNR and CDR2 FQNEAQ (reference sequence). The CDR3 sequence is 13 residues long. CDR3 in amino acids: CASSLEGQGEQYF. The CDR3 DNA is TGTGCCAGCAGCTTAGAGGGACAGGGCGAGCAGTACTTC.

V is TRBV6-5 and J is TRBJ2-7; 9 bases are a match to TRBD1. The CDR3 has 14 amino acids. With 0 bases clipped from V and 4 bases from J, the junction kept 1 base outside the gene matches. The V gene's germline CDR1 is MNHEY and CDR2 SVGAGI. The CDR3 nucleotides are TGTGCCAGCAGTTACTCCGGACAGGGGTACGAGCAGTACTTC. It encodes CASSYSGQGYEQYF.

This chain links TRBV19 with TRBJ1-2; 7 nucleotides match TRBD1. CDR1 and CDR2 (germline): LNHDA, SQIVND (reference sequence). The CDR3 sequence is 14 residues long. V dropped 4 bases and J dropped 7; count of bases not matched to a gene: 9. CDR3 sequence: CASSNDRELSGYTF. CDR3 in DNA: TGTGCCAGTAGTAATGACAGGGAACTGAGTGGCTACACCTTC. Looking up the rest from reference TRBV19 and TRBJ1-2 gives the full variable domain: DGGITQSPKYLFRKEGQNVTLSCEQNLNHDAMYWYRQDPGQGLRLIYYSQIVNDFQKGDIAEGYSVSREKKESFPLTVTSAQKNPTAFYLCASSNDRELSGYTFGSGTRLTVV.

V and J are TRBV6-1 and TRBJ1-3; D might be TRBD1 (5 bases). Trimming pared 5 bases from V and 4 bases from J, leaving 15 bases between. This CDR3 has 15 amino acids. The germline V gene encodes CDR1 MNHNS and CDR2 SASEGT. The CDR3: CASSIYRGPGNTIYF. The CDR3 nucleotides read TGTGCCAGCAGTATCTATAGGGGACCAGGAAACACCATATATTTT.

This clone has only one observation. The V gene is TRBV10-1, the J gene TRBJ2-2, with D possibly TRBD2 on 6 matching bases. The CDR3 is 13 residues long. V was pared by 5 bases and J by 6 bases, with 10 bases between. Germline values: CDR1 WNHNN, CDR2 SYGVQD (reference sequence). CDR3 nucleotide sequence: TGCGCCAGCAGTCCCAGACTAGCCGGGGAGCTGTTTTTT. Translated: CASSPRLAGELFF.

This chain links TRBV6-1 with TRBJ2-3; the match to TRBD1 covers 10 bases. The J segment lost 1 base and the V segment lost 3 bases, leaving 1 base of the junction unmatched. Germline lookup yields CDR1 MNHNS and CDR2 SASEGT. The CDR3 has 15 residues. In DNA, the CDR3 is TGTGCCAGCAGTGACGGGACAGGGGGCACAGATACGCAGTATTTT. It encodes CASSDGTGGTDTQYF.

The genes are TRBV30 and TRBJ2-1, with TRBD2 as a possible D gene (5 bases). CDR1 and CDR2 (germline): GTSNPN, SVGIG (reference sequence). Between the trimmed V and J ends, which lost 0 bases and 10 bases, there was a span of 16 bases. CDR3 length equals 14 residues. CDR3 sequence reads: CAWSVLGSGKEQFF. In DNA, the CDR3 is TGTGCCTGGAGTGTATTGGGAAGCGGTAAGGAGCAGTTCTTC.

This chain uses TRBV6-4 with TRBJ2-2; D is ambiguous. The V and J ends lost 2 bases and 8 bases respectively, with 9 bases between them. The CDR3 covers 13 residues. Germline CDR1 and CDR2: MRHNA and SNTAGT. This CDR3 is CASSDRIFGELFF. For the CDR3, the DNA is TGTGCCAGCAGTGACCGGATTTTTGGGGAGCTGTTTTTT.

The V call is TRBV10-3, the J call TRBJ2-7, with 12 nucleotides matching TRBD2. The germline CDR1 and CDR2 sequences are ENHRY and SYGVKD. The CDR3 totals 13 residues. Unmatched junction bases numbered 6, after V lost 7 bases and J lost 8 bases. CDR3 in DNA: TGTGCCATCAAAGGACTAGCGGGATCCCAGCAGTACTTC. Translating gives CAIKGLAGSQQYF.

This rearrangement joins TRBV2 to TRBJ2-4; D uncertain. CDR1 is SNHLY and CDR2 is FYNNEI in the germline V gene. The V gene lost 1 base and the J gene lost 1 base, with 5 bases spanning the gap. The CDR3 runs 14 residues. The CDR3 sequence is CASSEGGAKNIQYF. CDR3 bases: TGTGCCAGCAGTGAAGGGGGTGCCAAAAACATTCAGTACTTC.

This clone appeared a single time. The rearrangement uses TRBV10-3 and TRBJ1-4; D unresolved. The germline V gene has CDR1 ENHRY and CDR2 SYGVKD. Between the trimmed V and J ends, which lost 4 bases and 7 bases, there was a span of 10 bases. The CDR3 has 13 residues. The CDR3 spells CAISGTGIEKLFF. DNA for the CDR3: TGTGCCATCAGTGGTACGGGAATTGAAAAACTGTTTTTT.